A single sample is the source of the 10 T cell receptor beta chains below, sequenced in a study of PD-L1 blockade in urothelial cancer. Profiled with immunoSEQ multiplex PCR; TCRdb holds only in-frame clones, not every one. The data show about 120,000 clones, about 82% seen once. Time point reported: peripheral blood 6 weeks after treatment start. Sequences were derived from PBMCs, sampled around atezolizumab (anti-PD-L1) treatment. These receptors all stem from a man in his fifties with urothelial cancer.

CDR3 in amino acids: CASSQDWRANTEAFF. CDR3 DNA sequence: TGTGCCAGCAGCCAAGATTGGAGGGCGAACACTGAAGCTTTCTTT. The rearrangement links TRBV4-2 to TRBJ1-1; D gene unclear. This CDR3 is 15 amino acids long. The germline CDR1 and CDR2 sequences are LGHNA and YNFKEQ. V was clipped by 0 bases and J by 1 base, with 9 bases between them.

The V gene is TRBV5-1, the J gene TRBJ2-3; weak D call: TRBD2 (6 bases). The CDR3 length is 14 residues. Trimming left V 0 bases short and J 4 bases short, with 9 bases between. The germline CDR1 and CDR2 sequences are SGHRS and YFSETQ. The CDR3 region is CASSLVGGADTQYF. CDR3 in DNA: TGCGCCAGCAGCTTGGTCGGAGGGGCAGATACGCAGTATTTT.

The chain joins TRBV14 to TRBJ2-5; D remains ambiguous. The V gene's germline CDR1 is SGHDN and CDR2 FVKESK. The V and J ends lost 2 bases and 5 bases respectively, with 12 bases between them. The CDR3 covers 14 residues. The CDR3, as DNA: TGTGCCAGCAGCCAACAGACCAAGAGGGAGACCCAGTACTTC. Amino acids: CASSQQTKRETQYF.

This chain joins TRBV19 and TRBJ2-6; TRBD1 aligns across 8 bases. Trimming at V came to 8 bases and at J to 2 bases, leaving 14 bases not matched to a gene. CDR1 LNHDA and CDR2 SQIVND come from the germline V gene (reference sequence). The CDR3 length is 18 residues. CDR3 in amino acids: CASRQGAQTVAGANVLTF. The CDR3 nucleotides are TGTGCCAGTCGGCAGGGGGCGCAAACCGTCGCTGGGGCCAACGTCCTGACTTTC.

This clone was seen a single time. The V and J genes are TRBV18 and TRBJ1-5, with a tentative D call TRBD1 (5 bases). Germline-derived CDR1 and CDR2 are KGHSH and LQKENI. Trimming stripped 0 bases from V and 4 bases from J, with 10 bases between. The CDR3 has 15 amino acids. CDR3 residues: CASSPPPGLNQPQHF. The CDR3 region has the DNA TGTGCCAGCTCACCACCCCCAGGGTTAAATCAGCCCCAGCATTTT.

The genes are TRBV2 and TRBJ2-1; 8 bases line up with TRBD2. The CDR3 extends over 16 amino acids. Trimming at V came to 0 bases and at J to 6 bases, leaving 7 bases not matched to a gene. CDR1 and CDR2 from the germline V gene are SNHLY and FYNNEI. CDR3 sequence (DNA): TGTGCCAGCAGTGAAGCGGCGACTAGCGTTGCCAATGAGCAGTTCTTC. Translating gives CASSEAATSVANEQFF.

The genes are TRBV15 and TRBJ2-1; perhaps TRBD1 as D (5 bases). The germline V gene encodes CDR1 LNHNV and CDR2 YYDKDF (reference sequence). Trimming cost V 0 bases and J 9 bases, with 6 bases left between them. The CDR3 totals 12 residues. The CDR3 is CATSRDRVEQFF. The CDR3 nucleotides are TGTGCCACCAGCAGAGACAGGGTTGAGCAGTTCTTC.

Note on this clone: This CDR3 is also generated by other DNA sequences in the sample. The CDR3 DNA is TGCAGTGCCACATCCTTGGATGAGCAGTTCTTC. Translated: CSATSLDEQFF. This chain links TRBV20-1 with TRBJ2-1, with unresolved D. Germline V gene lookup returns CDR1 DFQATT and CDR2 SNEGSKA (reference sequence). V dropped 6 bases and J dropped 8 bases, with 11 bases sitting between them. This CDR3 has 11 residues.

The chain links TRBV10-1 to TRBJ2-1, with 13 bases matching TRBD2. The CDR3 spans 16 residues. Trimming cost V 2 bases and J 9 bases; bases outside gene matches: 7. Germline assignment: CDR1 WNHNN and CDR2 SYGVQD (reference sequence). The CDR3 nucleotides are TGCGCCAGCAGTGAGGGACTAGCGGGAGTATATGGTGAGCAGTTCTTC. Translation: CASSEGLAGVYGEQFF.

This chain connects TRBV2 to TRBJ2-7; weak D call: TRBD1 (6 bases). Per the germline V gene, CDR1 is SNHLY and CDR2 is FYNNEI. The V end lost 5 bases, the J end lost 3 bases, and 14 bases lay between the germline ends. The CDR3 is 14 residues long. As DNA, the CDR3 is TGTGCCAGCAGTTACAGGGCGAACGGCTACGAGCAGTACTTC. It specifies CASSYRANGYEQYF.